What follows describes a single TCR beta chain. Sequencing used immunoSEQ multiplex PCR; TCRdb keeps in-frame clones, though not all of them. The sample holds approximately 1.4 million clones, 95% to 99% seen once. This sample was included in a study of shared clonotypes between healthy human individuals. J was trimmed by 0 bases and V by 2 bases; bases with no gene match: 1. This CDR3 contains 16 residues. Germline V lookup: CDR1 MGHRA, CDR2 YSYEKL. This TCR came from a man aged 25 to 40 in good health. The material sequenced was naive CD4+ T cells sorted from blood. Indicated subset: CD45RA+ positively selected. The chain has TRBV4-1 and TRBJ2-4; 10 positions agree with TRBD2. The CDR3 loop reads CASSQLAGVAKNIQYF. The CDR3 DNA follows: TGCGCCAGCAGCCAACTAGCGGGAGTAGCCAAAAACATTCAGTACTTC.